Shown below are 10 T cell receptor beta chains from a single sample sequenced in a study of T cell repertoires in cytomegalovirus infection. Their specific antigens are unknown. From the reads, TCRdb called clonotypes with MiXCR, one entry per CDR3 protein. The sample gives 680,000 or so distinct CDR3 sequences, around a third of which show up once; 15% to 20% is in the top ten. The sample in question was cultured PBMCs, obtained from culture after CMV antigen stimulation. All receptors derive from a human donor in good health (CMV status not recorded). Some clones in this sample may be carry-over from other donors' samples.

The chain carries TRBV5-1 and TRBJ1-2; D unresolved. This CDR3 contains 13 residues. In germline, CDR1 is SGHRS, CDR2 YFSETQ. V was clipped by 5 bases and J by 6 bases, with 14 bases between them. CDR3 residues: CASRPGGKDGYTF. DNA of the CDR3: TGCGCCAGCAGACCCGGCGGCAAGGATGGCTACACCTTC.

A few counts support this clonotype. One end of the junction does not line up with germline, which may come from a read error. The CDR3 DNA is TGTGCCAGCAGCTTGTGGGAGACAGGGACCTACGAGCAGTACTTC. Translating gives CASSLWETGTYEQYF. The chain carries TRBV5-3 and TRBJ2-7; 7 positions agree with TRBD1. TRBV5-3 is noted as an ORF with a role that remains uncertain. The CDR3 is 15 amino acids.

The chain carries TRBV5-4 and TRBJ2-3; a weak D match, TRBD1 (5 bases). Trimming left V 0 bases short and J 3 bases short, with 14 bases between. Looked up from germline, CDR1 is SGHNT and CDR2 is YYREEE (reference sequence). This CDR3 comprises 16 residues. CDR3 loop: CASSLALGLQTDTQYF. DNA for the CDR3: TGTGCCAGCAGCTTGGCTCTGGGGCTCCAGACAGATACGCAGTATTTT.

V usage is TRBV2 and J usage is TRBJ1-4; TRBD1 is a possible D gene (5 bases). Germline CDR1 SNHLY, CDR2 FYNNEI. This CDR3 has 14 residues. The ends were cut back, 7 bases at V and 7 bases at J, with 16 bases in the middle. CDR3 sequence reads: CASISGARGEKLFF. As DNA, the CDR3 is TGTGCCAGCATTTCCGGGGCGAGAGGTGAAAAACTGTTTTTT. Drawing the rest from reference TRBV2 and TRBJ1-4, the complete variable domain is EPEVTQTPSHQVTQMGQEVILRCVPISNHLYFYWYRQILGQKVEFLVSFYNNEISEKSEIFDDQFSVERPDGSNFTLKIRSTKLEDSAMYFCASISGARGEKLFFGSGTQLSVL.

This clonotype was seen a few times. The chain joins TRBV5-4 to TRBJ2-3; D not resolved. The CDR3 sequence is 16 residues long. Trimming left V 3 bases short and J 0 bases short, with 14 bases between. Germline assignment: CDR1 SGHNT and CDR2 YYREEE (reference sequence). The CDR3 region is CASSSGQRTSTDTQYF. The CDR3 DNA reads as TGTGCCAGCAGCTCCGGCCAGAGAACTAGCACAGATACGCAGTATTTT. The variable domain in full, completed from reference TRBV5-4 and TRBJ2-3, reads ETGVTQSPTHLIKTRGQQVTLRCSSQSGHNTVSWYQQALGQGPQFIFQYYREEENGRGNFPPRFSGLQFPNYSSELNVNALELDDSALYLCASSSGQRTSTDTQYFGPGTRLTVL.

There are a few counts of this clonotype. This chain uses TRBV10-3 with TRBJ2-5, with 15 bases fitting TRBD2. CDR1 and CDR2 (germline): ENHRY, SYGVKD. The CDR3 runs 19 residues. The V segment lost 0 bases and the J segment 7 bases; nucleotides outside the gene matches: 12. For the CDR3, the DNA is TGTGCCATCAGTGAGTCGGGACTAGCGGGGGGCCCTCCATTGGGGACCCAGTACTTC. As protein: CAISESGLAGGPPLGTQYF.

The V and J genes are TRBV20-1 and TRBJ2-1, with D uncertain. The V end lost 2 bases, the J end lost 6 bases, and 11 bases lay between the germline ends. This CDR3 spans 13 amino acids. Germline V lookup: CDR1 DFQATT, CDR2 SNEGSKA (reference sequence). The CDR3 reads CSARYPPFNEQFF. The CDR3 DNA reads TGCAGTGCTAGATACCCTCCCTTCAATGAGCAGTTCTTC.

On this clonotype: One end of the junction is discordant with germline, which a read error may explain. CDR3 residues: CASSLVGRRGGNTEAFF. The DNA for the CDR3 is TGTGCCAGCAGCTTGGTGGGGCGGAGGGGGGGGAACACTGAAGCTTTCTTT. V is TRBV5-3 and J is TRBJ1-1; tentative D call: TRBD1 (6 bases). TRBV5-3 is sorted into the ORF group, with uncertain function. CDR3 size: 17 residues.

Only a few counts were recorded for this clonotype. V and J are TRBV7-6 and TRBJ2-5; 7 bases are a match to TRBD2. The CDR3 sequence is 17 residues long. Germline CDR1 and CDR2: SGHVS and FNYEAQ. The J segment lost 2 bases and the V segment lost 4 bases, leaving 13 bases of the junction unmatched. CDR3 bases: TGTGCCAGCAGCTCTAATACGGCGGGAGTACAACAAGAGACCCAGTACTTC. This sequence encodes CASSSNTAGVQQETQYF.

V gene TRBV2 combines with J gene TRBJ1-5; D remains unclear. The CDR3 runs to 12 residues. V lost 7 bases and J 8 bases, leaving 12 bases between the germline ends. Germline V lookup: CDR1 SNHLY, CDR2 FYNNEI. The CDR3 reads CASTIEGKPQHF. CDR3 coding DNA: TGTGCCAGCACCATAGAAGGGAAGCCCCAGCATTTT.